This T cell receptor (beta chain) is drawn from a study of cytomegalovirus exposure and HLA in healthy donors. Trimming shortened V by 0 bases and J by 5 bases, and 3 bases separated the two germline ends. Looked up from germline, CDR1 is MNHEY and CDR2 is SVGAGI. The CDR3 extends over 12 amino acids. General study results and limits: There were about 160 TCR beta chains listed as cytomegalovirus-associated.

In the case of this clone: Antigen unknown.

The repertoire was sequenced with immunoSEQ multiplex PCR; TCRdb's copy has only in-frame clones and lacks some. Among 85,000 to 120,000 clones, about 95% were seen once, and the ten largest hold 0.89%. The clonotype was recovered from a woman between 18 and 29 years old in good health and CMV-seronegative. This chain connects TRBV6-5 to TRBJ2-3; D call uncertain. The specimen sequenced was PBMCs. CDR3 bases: TGTGCCAGCAGTTACTCCGGAGATACGCAGTATTTT. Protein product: CASSYSGDTQYF.